One TCR beta chain is described in this entry. As yet, its antigen is unknown. This CDR3 contains 14 residues. V trimming: 4 bases; J trimming: 7 bases; junction bases outside the gene matches: 8. Documented treatment: approximately nine-day PBMC culture with coronavirus spike peptide pools or control peptides (ViraFEST assay). Antigen-specific T cells were expanded with peptide pools by ViraFEST, and TCRs were then sequenced. These data belong to a study of vaccination and CD4 T cells after COVID-19. At the level of the study: Timing of post-vaccine sample collection was a median roughly 70 days after dose two, with a range of 14 to 241.

At the Johns Hopkins FTIC core, DNA taken from cultured CD4+ T cells was sequenced by way of the Oncomine TCR Beta short-read assay. Extraction of genomic DNA was performed on cultured CD4+ T cells. MiXCR was run by TCRdb on the PCR reads, yielding one entry per CDR3 protein. The repertoire holds about 5,500 distinct CDR3 sequences, with 34% as singletons. The chain carries TRBV12-3 or TRBV12-4 and TRBJ2-7; TRBD1 agrees at 9 bases. The sample here was CD4+ T cells from blood, cultured in vitro, taken after SARS-CoV-2 vaccination. The receptor comes from a human donor who had recovered from COVID-19. CDR3: CASSSRDRVREQYF. In DNA, the CDR3 is TGTGCCAGCAGTTCTCGGGACAGGGTGAGAGAGCAGTACTTC.